This T cell receptor beta chain was profiled in a study of T cell changes during pregnancy in multiple sclerosis. The data were produced by immunoSEQ multiplex PCR, yet TCRdb's version contains in-frame clones alone and is incomplete. Here the sample spans 35,000 to 55,000 clones, approximately 90% being singletons. CDR3 length equals 17 residues. V lost 0 bases to trimming and J lost 6 bases, with 18 bases between them. Germline CDR1 reads MGHDK; CDR2 reads SYGVNS. The TCR comes from a female donor with multiple sclerosis, enrolled in a pregnancy study. The genes are TRBV25-1 and TRBJ2-1; no reliable D call. The material was CD4+ T cells from peripheral blood mononuclear cells, obtained in the third trimester of pregnancy. The CDR3 DNA is TGTGCCAGCAGTGAATATAAAGGTCTGGAGATGGGCAATGAGCAGTTCTTC. It specifies CASSEYKGLEMGNEQFF.